This TCR beta chain was captured by sequencing in a study of blood T cell repertoires in COVID-19 (dated by TCRdb to 2020 to 2022). Study-level background: Samples covering the acute and convalescent phases of COVID-19 were provided by collaborators in the United States, Italy and Spain. Sample metadata almost always included a de-identified subject ID, COVID-19 status, age in years and sex. Subjects who had been exposed to COVID-19, were actively infected with it, or had recovered from it provided the deeply sampled blood TCRbeta repertoires that made up the dataset. The prospective study material was composed of cDNA or gDNA derived from T cells, B-cell-depleted T cells, or PBMCs. The samples were drawn from two sources: the first 160 participants of the ongoing ImmuneRACE study, and 950 to 1,500 subjects contributed by 6 global collaborators. The repertoires were released in a freely available public database meant as a resource for research on the immune response to SARS-CoV-2. Where available, HLA class I and class II types were taken from metadata supplied by the sample provider and were not determined by assay-based typing. The research as a whole found: The quantity of clinical and demographic metadata differed by source and by participant and was supplied without curation.

From the cysteine through the phenylalanine, the CDR3 covers 14 amino acids. CDR3 DNA only is kept here, 42 bases in frame from base 1. V is clipped by 4 bases and J by 2 bases, and the sequence between their germline boundaries is 11 bases long. In the germline V gene, CDR1 corresponds to SNHLY and CDR2 to FYNNEI. This clone was counted only a few times. The antigen it binds to is not known. It has no much larger one-base neighbor in the sample; base qualities were not kept. TCRbeta CDR3 regions were amplified from genomic DNA by means of the immunoSEQ Assay, a bias-controlled multiplex PCR. From the authors' description of their analysis: Within the assay, amplification of reference gene primers was used to estimate how many nucleated cells each sample contained. Sequence reads were collapsed and filtered to measure the absolute abundance of every unique TCRbeta CDR3 rearrangement. For each sample, productive Simpson clonality was calculated as the square root of Simpson's diversity index over productive rearrangements. The immuneACCESS repertoire file appears here via TCRdb, limited to in-frame rearrangements. These files lack a portion of the clones; in checked studies, under half of the deficit traces to unresolved V genes, and the cause of the others is not known. That table supplies the V and J calls and clone size; D and trimming were determined from the DNA. For this sample there are about 210,000 clones; about four fifths appear just once. The leading ten clones occupy over 9.5% of the sample.

Collaborating institutions collected whole blood in K2EDTA tubes following their own protocols. Collaborator samples were shipped for TCRbeta analysis as frozen whole blood, isolated PBMCs, or DNA extracted from either sample type. The sample comprised peripheral blood. This TCR was sampled from a woman in her thirties or forties with acute or convalescent COVID-19. Recombination connected TRBV2 to TRBJ2-5; the D gene is perhaps TRBD1, from 6 matching bases. The DNA sequence follows: TGTGCCAGCAGTGCCGGGACAAGGCAAGAGACCCAGTACTTC. This translates into CASSAGTRQETQYF.